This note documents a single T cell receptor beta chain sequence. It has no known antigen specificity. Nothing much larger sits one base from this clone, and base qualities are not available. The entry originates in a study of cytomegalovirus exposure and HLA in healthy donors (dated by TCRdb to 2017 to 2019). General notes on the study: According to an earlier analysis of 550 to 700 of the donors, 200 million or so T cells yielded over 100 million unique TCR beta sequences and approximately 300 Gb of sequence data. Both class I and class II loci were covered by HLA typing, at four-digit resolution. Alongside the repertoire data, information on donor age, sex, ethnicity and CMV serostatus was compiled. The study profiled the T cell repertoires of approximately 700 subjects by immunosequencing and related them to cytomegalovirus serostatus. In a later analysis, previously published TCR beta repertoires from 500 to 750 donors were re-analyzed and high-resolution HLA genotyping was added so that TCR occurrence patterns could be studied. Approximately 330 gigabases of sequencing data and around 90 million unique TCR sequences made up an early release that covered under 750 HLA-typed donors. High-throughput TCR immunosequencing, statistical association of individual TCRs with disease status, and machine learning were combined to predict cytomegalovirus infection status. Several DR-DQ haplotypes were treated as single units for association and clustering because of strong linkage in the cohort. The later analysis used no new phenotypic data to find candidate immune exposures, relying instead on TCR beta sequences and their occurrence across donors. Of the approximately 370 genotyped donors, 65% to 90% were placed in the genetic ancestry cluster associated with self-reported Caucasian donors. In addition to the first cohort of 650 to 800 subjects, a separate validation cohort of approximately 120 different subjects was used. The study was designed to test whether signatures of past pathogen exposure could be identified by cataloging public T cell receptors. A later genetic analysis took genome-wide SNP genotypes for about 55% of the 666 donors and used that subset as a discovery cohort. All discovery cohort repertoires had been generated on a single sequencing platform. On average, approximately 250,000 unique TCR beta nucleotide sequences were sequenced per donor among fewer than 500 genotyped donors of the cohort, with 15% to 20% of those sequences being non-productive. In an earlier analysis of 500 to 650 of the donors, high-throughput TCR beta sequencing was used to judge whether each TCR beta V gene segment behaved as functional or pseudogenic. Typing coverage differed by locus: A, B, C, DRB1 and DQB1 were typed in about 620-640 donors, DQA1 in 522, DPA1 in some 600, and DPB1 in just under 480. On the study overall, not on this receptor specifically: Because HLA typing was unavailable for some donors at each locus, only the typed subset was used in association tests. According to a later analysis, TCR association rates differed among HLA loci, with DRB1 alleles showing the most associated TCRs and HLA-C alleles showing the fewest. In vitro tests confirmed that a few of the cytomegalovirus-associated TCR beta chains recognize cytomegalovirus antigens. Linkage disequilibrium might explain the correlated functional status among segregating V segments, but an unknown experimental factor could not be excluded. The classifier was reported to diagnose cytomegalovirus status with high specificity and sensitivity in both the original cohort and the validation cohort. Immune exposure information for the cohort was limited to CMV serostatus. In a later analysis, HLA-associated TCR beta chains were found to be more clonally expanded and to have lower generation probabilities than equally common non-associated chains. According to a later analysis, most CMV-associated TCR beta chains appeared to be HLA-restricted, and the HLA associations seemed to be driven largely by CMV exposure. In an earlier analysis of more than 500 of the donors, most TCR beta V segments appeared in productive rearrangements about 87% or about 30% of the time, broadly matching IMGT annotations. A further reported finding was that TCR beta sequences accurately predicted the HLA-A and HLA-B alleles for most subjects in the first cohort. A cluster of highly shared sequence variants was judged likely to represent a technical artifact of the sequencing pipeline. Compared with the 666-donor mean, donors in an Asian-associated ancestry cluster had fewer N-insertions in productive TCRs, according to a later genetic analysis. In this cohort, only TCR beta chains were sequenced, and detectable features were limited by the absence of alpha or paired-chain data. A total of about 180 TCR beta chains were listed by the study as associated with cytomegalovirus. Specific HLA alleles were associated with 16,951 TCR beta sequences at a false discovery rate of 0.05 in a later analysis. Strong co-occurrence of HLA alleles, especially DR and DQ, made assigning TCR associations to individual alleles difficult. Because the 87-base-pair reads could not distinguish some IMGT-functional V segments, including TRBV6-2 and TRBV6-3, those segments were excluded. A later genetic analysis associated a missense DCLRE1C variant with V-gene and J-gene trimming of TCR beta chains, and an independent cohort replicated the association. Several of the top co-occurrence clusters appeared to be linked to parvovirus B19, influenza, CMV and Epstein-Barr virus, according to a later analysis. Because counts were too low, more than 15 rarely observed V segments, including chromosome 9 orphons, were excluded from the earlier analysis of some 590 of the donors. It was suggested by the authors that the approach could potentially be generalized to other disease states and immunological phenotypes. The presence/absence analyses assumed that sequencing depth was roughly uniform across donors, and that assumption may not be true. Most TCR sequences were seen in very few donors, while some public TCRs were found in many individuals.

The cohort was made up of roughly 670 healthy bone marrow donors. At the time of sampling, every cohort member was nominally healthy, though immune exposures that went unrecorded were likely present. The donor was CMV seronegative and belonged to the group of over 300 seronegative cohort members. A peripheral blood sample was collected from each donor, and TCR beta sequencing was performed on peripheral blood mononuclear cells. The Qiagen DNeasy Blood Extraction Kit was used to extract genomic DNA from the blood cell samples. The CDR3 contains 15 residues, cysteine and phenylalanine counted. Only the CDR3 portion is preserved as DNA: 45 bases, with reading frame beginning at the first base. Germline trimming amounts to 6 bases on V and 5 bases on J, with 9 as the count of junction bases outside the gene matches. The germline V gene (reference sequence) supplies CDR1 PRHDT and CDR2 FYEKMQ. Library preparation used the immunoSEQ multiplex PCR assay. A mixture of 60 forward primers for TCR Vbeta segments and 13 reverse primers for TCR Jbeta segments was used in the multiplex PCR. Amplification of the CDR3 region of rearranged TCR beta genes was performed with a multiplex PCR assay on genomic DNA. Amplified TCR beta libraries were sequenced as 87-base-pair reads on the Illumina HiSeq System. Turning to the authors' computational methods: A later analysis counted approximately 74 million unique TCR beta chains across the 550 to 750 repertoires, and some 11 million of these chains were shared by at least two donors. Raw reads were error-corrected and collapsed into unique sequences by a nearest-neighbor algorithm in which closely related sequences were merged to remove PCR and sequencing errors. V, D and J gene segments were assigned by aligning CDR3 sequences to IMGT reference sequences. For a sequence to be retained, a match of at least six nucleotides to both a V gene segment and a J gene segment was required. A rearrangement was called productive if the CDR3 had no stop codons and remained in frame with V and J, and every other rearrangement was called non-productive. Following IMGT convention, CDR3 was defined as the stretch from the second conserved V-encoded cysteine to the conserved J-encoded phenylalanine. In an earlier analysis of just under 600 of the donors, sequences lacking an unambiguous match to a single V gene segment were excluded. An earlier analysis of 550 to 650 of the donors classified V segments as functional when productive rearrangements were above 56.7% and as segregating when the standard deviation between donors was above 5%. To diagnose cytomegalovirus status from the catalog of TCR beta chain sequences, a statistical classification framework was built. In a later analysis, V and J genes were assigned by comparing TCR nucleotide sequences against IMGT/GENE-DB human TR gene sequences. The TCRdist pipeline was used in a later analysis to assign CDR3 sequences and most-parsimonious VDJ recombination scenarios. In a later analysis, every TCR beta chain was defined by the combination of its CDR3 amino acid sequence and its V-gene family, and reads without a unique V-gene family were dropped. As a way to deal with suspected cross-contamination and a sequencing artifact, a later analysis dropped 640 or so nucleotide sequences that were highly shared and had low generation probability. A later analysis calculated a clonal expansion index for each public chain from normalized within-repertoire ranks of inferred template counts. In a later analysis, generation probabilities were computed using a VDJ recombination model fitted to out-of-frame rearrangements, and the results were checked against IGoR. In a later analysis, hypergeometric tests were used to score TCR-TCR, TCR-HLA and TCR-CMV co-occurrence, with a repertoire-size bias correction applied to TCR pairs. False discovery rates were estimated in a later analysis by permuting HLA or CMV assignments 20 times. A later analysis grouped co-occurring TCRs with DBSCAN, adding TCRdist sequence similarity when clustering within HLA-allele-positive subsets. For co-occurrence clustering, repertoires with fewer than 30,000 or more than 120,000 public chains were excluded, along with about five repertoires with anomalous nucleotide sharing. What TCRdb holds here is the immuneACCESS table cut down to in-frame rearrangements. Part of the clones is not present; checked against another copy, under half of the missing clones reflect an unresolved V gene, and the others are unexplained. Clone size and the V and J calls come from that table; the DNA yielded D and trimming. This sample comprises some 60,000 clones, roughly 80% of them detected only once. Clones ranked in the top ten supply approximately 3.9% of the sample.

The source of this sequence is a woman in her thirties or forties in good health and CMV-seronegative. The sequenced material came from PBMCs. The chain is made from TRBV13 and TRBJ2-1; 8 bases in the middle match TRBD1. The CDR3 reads CASSPWDRPNNEQFF. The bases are TGTGCCAGCAGTCCATGGGACAGGCCAAACAATGAGCAGTTCTTC.